The clone carrying this TCR beta chain has only one observation. The antigen remains unidentified. The sample comes from a study of T cell responses to AZD1222 COVID-19 vaccine. The study, taken as a whole, reports: Most donors were white British, females outnumbered males, and clonal diversity was possibly underestimated. In all cases, repertoires were sampled only after the peak T cell response.

Libraries were prepared by immunoSEQ multiplex PCR; TCRdb keeps only in-frame clonotypes and omits some of them. The data hold some 100,000 clones, with roughly nine tenths observed a single time. Germline-derived CDR1 and CDR2 are SGHRS and YFSETQ. The CDR3 is made up of 11 amino acids. With 4 bases clipped from V and 12 bases from J, the junction kept 4 bases outside the gene matches. The origin of this receptor is an adult in good health. The material sequenced was peripheral blood, taken on day 0 of AZD1222 vaccination. The chain recombines TRBV5-1 with TRBJ1-1; 9 bases align to TRBD1. CDR3: CASSGDRVSFF. CDR3 DNA: TGCGCCAGCAGCGGGGACAGGGTTTCTTTCTTT.